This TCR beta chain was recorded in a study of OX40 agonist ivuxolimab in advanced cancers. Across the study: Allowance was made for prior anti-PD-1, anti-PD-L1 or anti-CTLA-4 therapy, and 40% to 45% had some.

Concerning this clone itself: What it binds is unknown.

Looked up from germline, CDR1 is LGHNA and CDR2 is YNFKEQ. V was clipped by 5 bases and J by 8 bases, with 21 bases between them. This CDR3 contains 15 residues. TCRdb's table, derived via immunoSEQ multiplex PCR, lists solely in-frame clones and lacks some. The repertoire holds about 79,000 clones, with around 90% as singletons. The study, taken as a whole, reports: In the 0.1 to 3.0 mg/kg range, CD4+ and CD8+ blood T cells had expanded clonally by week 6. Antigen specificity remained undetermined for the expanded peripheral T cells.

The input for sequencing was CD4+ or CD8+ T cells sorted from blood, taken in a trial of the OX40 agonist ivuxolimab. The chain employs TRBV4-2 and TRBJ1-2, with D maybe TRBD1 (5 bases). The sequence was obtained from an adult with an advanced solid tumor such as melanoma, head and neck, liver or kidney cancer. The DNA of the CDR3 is TGTGCCAGCAGCTTGGATTCCGGTTTTCAGGGCGGCTACACCTTC. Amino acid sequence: CASSLDSGFQGGYTF.